These T cell receptor beta chains were read from a single sample in a study of T-cell reconstitution after alpha-beta-depleted transplantation in children. One entry per CDR3 protein, called by TCRdb with MiXCR from the PCR reads. The sample holds some 640,000 distinct CDR3 sequences, roughly 15% seen once. This specimen consisted of PBMCs from the stem cell graft donor, obtained from the stem cell graft. The receptors derive from a human donor who donated a stem cell graft to a child with acute myeloid leukemia. The CDR3 runs from the conserved cysteine through the conserved F or W. The order of the fields is CDR3 protein, CDR3 length, V gene, J gene.

CASSFGLDSSSTGELFF,17,TRBV7-2,TRBJ2-2
CSVEPGQSTEAFF,13,TRBV29-1,TRBJ1-1
CASSPGQRCDEQFF,14,TRBV5-1,TRBJ2-1
CASSEDREAFF,11,TRBV25-1,TRBJ1-1
CASSPGGLHYGYTF,14,TRBV7-8,TRBJ1-2
CASLPLWTANYGYTF,15,TRBV6-1,TRBJ1-2
CAWSVMGTGANVLTF,15,TRBV30,TRBJ2-6
CATSKPEGVTNEKLFF,16,TRBV15,TRBJ1-4
CASSQVPSANEQFF,14,TRBV4-3,TRBJ2-1
CASSPPRDSNQYKSSYEQYF,20,TRBV6-2/TRBV6-3,TRBJ2-7
CASSPSGDTRGADF,14,TRBV7-2,TRBJ1-1
CSVQGTENSPLHF,13,TRBV29-1,TRBJ1-6
CASSLDGEETQYF,13,TRBV27,TRBJ2-5
CASSLTGRNNRDSPLHF,17,TRBV5-1,TRBJ1-6
CASSQGHTTQNTEAFF,16,TRBV4-1,TRBJ1-1
CASSHLSTSGQETQYF,16,TRBV14,TRBJ2-5
CASSRTGRDAEAFF,14,TRBV7-9,TRBJ1-1
CASSYGREAGSPLHF,15,TRBV6-5,TRBJ1-6
CSARVKYGRSYNEQFF,16,TRBV20-1,TRBJ2-1
CASSSDRLRLDTGELFF,17,TRBV11-3,TRBJ2-2
CSVVPGTGHSYEQYF,15,TRBV29-1,TRBJ2-7
CSAKHRDFPYNEQFF,15,TRBV20-1,TRBJ2-1
CASSDGANVLTF,12,TRBV6-6,TRBJ2-6
CAWSVQEGREQYF,13,TRBV30,TRBJ2-7
CAWNRRTGDSPLHF,14,TRBV30,TRBJ1-6
CASSLSHGSGETQYF,15,TRBV27,TRBJ2-5